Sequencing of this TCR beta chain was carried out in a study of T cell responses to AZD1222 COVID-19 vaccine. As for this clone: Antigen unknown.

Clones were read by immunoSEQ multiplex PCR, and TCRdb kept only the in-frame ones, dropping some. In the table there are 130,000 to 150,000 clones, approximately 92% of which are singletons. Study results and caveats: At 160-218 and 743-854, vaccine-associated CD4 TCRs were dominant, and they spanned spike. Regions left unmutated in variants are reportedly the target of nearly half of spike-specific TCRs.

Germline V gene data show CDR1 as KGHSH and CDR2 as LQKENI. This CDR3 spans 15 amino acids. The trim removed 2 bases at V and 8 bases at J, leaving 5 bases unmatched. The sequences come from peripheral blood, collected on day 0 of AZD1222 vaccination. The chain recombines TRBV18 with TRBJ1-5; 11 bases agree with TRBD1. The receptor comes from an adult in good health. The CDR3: CASSPAGTGGEPQHF. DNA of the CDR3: TGTGCCAGCTCACCAGCCGGGACAGGGGGTGAGCCCCAGCATTTT.